This T cell receptor beta chain is from a study of beta chain features in type 1 diabetes. Study in general: Age, gender, cell numbers and subset yield matched between patients and controls.

The CDR3 has 13 amino acids. Germline loops: CDR1 SGDLS, CDR2 YYNGEE. V was clipped by 0 bases and J by 9 bases, with 10 bases between them. In the case of this clone: As yet, its antigen is unknown.

cDNA synthesis used the whole RNA isolate, giving expressed TCRB sequences. Profiling relied on immunoSEQ multiplex PCR, and the TCRdb table lists in-frame clones only, not all of them. Of approximately 470,000 clones listed, approximately 31% are singletons. Overall study results and limits: For TCRB rearrangement, an influence of HLA type remained unresolved here. Among patients, naive, central memory and Treg TCRB repertoires appeared more similar than among healthy donors. A moderate, significant TCRB CDR3 shortening appeared in type 1 diabetes across four CD4+ subsets.

Sequencing input: naive CD4+ T cells from blood. The TCR was taken from a man between 18 and 35 years old in good health. The chain has TRBV9 and TRBJ2-1; D unresolved. This CDR3 reads CASSVGSKLEQFF. Here the CDR3 DNA reads TGTGCCAGCAGCGTAGGGAGCAAGCTTGAGCAGTTCTTC.